Below, one T cell receptor (beta chain) is given with its context. The data derive from a study of T-cell reconstitution after alpha-beta-depleted transplantation in children. Preparing the TCRbeta library involved the use of unique molecular identifiers. TCRdb re-called the PCR reads through MiXCR, storing one row per CDR3 protein. The sample lists about 400,000 distinct CDR3 sequences; 15% to 20% were seen once. V gave up 3 bases and J gave up 6 bases, with 15 bases separating them. The germline CDR1 and CDR2 sequences are SEHNR and FQNEAQ (reference sequence). The CDR3 loop spans 15 amino acids. This chain connects TRBV7-9 to TRBJ2-1; tentatively, D is TRBD2 (6 bases). The receptor was derived from a boy in the first two years of life who had a stem cell transplant for Wiskott-Aldrich syndrome, so the T cells may come from the graft donor. Source: PBMCs, mostly from graft donor cells, taken 360 days after TCRalphabeta/CD19-depleted stem cell transplant. CDR3 DNA: TGTGCCAGCAGCTTCTTCGGGAGTAGGAGCAATGAGCAGTTCTTC. This translates into CASSFFGSRSNEQFF.